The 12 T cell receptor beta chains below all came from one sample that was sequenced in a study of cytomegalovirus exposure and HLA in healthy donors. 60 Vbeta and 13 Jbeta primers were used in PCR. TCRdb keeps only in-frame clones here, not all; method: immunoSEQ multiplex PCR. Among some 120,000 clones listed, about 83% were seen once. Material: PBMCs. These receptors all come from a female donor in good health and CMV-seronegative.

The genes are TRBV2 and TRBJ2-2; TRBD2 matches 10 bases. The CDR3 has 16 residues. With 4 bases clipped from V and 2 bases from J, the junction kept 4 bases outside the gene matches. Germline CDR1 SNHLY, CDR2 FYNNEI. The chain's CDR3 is CASSGSGGANTGELFF. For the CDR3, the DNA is TGTGCCAGCAGTGGGAGCGGGGGGGCTAACACCGGGGAGCTGTTTTTT.

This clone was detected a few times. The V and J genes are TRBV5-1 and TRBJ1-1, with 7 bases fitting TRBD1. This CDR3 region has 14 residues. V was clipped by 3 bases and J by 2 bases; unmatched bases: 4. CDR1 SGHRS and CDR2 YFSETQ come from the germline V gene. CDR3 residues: CASSSSGGNTEAFF. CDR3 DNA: TGCGCCAGCAGCTCATCAGGGGGAAACACTGAAGCTTTCTTT. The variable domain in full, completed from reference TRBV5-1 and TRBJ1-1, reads KAGVTQTPRYLIKTRGQQVTLSCSPISGHRSVSWYQQTPGQGLQFLFEYFSETQRNKGNFPGRFSGRQFSNSRSEMNVSTLELGDSALYLCASSSSGGNTEAFFGQGTRLTVV.

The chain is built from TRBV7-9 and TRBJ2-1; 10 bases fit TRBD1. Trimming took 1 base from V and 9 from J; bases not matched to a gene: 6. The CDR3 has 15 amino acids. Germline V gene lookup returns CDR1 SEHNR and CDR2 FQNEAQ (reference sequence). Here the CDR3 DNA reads TGTGCCAGCAGCTTAGTGTCGACAGGGGGCAGTGAGCAGTTCTTC. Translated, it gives CASSLVSTGGSEQFF.

CDR3: CASSYGNRVTYNEQFF. In DNA form, the CDR3 reads TGTGCCAGCAGTTACGGCAACAGGGTTACCTACAATGAGCAGTTCTTC. The chain is built from TRBV6-6 and TRBJ2-1, with TRBD1 as a possible D gene (6 bases). Trimming left V 2 bases short and J 2 bases short, with 13 bases between. This CDR3 has 16 residues. Germline V gene data show CDR1 as MNHNY and CDR2 as SVGAGI (reference sequence).

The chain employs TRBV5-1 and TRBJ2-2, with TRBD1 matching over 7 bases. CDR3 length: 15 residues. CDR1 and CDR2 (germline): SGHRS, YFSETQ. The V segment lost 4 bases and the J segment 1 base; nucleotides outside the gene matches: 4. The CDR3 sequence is CASSARTGNTGELFF. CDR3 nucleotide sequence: TGCGCCAGCAGCGCTCGGACAGGGAACACCGGGGAGCTGTTTTTT.

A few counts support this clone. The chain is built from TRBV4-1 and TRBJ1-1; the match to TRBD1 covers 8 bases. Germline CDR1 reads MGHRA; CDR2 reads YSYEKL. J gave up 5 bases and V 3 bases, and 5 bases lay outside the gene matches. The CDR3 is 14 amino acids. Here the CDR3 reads CASSQDRVGTEAFF. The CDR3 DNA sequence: TGCGCCAGCAGCCAGGACAGGGTCGGAACTGAAGCTTTCTTT.

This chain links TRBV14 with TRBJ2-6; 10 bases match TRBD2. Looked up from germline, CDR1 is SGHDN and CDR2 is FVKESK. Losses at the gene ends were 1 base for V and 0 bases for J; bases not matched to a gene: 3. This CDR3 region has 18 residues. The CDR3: CASSQVAGGPSGANVLTF. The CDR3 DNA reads TGTGCCAGCAGCCAAGTAGCGGGGGGCCCCTCTGGGGCCAACGTCCTGACTTTC.

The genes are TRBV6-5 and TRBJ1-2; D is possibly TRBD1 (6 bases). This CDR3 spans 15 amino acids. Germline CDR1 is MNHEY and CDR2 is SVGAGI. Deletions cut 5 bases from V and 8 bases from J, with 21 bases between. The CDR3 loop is CASSHNMGAVGGYTF. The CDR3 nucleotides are TGTGCCAGCAGTCACAACATGGGGGCGGTAGGGGGCTACACCTTC.

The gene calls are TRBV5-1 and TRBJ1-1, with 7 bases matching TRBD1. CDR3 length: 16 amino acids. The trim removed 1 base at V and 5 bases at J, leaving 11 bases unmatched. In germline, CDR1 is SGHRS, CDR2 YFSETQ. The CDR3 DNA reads TGCGCCAGCAGCTTGTCGGGCGACAGGGCATGGACTGAAGCTTTCTTT. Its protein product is CASSLSGDRAWTEAFF.

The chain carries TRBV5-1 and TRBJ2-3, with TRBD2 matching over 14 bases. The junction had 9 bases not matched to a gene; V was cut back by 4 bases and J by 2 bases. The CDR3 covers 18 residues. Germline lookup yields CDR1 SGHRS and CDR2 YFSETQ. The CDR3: CASSLGLAGGKITDTQYF. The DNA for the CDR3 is TGCGCCAGCAGCCTCGGACTAGCGGGGGGTAAAATCACAGATACGCAGTATTTT.

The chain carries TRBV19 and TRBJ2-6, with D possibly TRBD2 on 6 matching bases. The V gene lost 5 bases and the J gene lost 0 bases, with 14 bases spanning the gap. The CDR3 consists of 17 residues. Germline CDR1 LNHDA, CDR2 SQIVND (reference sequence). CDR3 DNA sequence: TGTGCCAGTAGTGGGACTGATGGACTCTCTGGGGCCAACGTCCTGACTTTC. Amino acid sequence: CASSGTDGLSGANVLTF.

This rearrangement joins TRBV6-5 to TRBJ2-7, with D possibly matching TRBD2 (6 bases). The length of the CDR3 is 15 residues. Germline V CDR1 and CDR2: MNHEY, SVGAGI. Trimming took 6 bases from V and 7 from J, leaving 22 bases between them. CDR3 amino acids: CASSSPGLQSREQYF. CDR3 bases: TGTGCCAGCAGCTCCCCGGGACTCCAAAGTCGAGAGCAGTACTTC.